This TCR beta chain was recorded in a study of Ad26.COV2.S vaccination and SARS-CoV-2 variants. The assay was immunoSEQ multiplex PCR, and TCRdb's table has in-frame clones only and misses some. Here the sample spans 200,000 to 250,000 clones, around 89% being singletons. Germline V gene sequence: CDR1 SGHNT, CDR2 YENEEA. The junction had 5 bases not matched to a gene; V was cut back by 5 bases and J by 1 base. CDR3 size: 16 residues. Findings and caveats of the study: Vaccine recipients surpassed placebo recipients in spike-specific TCR breadth.

Treatment noted: 15 to 20 received Ad26.COV2.S at low or high dose, single or two shots; about 5 received placebo; per-sample allocation not given. Samples analyzed were those drawn on day 63 after the first vaccine or placebo injection. Cohort 1b enrolled adults aged 18-55 years in Boston. Vaccination used an Ad26 vector expressing Wuhan-strain SARS-CoV-2 spike. Of note for this clone: Antigen specificity is unknown.

The chain is built from TRBV11-3 and TRBJ2-3; TRBD2 agrees at 11 bases. Sample: peripheral blood, taken in a trial of Ad26.COV2.S vaccine versus placebo. The TCR originated in a person between 18 and 60 years old who received the Ad26.COV2.S COVID-19 vaccine or a placebo. CDR3 coding DNA: TGTGCCAGCAGCCCCGGGACTAGCGGACGCACAGATACGCAGTATTTT. Its translation: CASSPGTSGRTDTQYF.